This TCR beta chain was captured by sequencing in a study of cytomegalovirus exposure and HLA in healthy donors. A multiplex PCR was run with 60 Vbeta primers and 13 Jbeta primers. Profiling relied on immunoSEQ multiplex PCR, and the TCRdb table lists in-frame clones only, not all of them. The data hold fewer than 250,000 clones, with about 87% observed a single time. The study's findings and limits: Indistinguishability led to the exclusion of some V segments, TRBV6-2 and TRBV6-3 included.

Note on this clone: The antigen remains unidentified.

The CDR3 is made up of 16 amino acids. Germline V gives CDR1 ENHRY, CDR2 SYGVKD. V was clipped by 5 bases and J by 7 bases, with 23 bases between them. The TCR sequence derives from a man younger than 45 in good health and CMV-seronegative. Material for sequencing was PBMCs. The J gene is TRBJ1-2, the V gene TRBV10-3; tentatively, D is TRBD1 (5 bases). For the CDR3, the DNA is TGTGCCATCAGTCACCTACAGGACGGAGGGGACCCTGGCTACACCTTC. Its translation: CAISHLQDGGDPGYTF.